These 29 T cell receptor beta chains were all obtained from the same sample, sequenced in a study of CD4 T cells in relation to SARS-CoV-2 and coronaviruses. TCRdb's copy holds only in-frame clones and misses some; the assay was immunoSEQ multiplex PCR. The data hold 35,000 to 45,000 clones, with approximately 80% observed a single time. The antigens of these receptors remain unknown. Sequenced input: naive CD4+ T cells from PBMCs, cultured in vitro. The subset is: naive CD4+ T cells isolated by negative enrichment. These receptors were obtained from an adult with COVID-19.

This sequence joins TRBV7-8 and TRBJ2-6, with TRBD2 matching over 11 bases. Germline CDR1 and CDR2: SGHVS and FQNEAQ. The CDR3 is 19 residues long. V lost 2 bases to trimming and J lost 1 base; unmatched junction nucleotides: 7. This CDR3 is CASSLLWPSGRSGANVLTF. The CDR3 nucleotides read TGTGCCAGCAGCTTACTGTGGCCTAGCGGGAGGTCTGGGGCCAACGTCCTGACTTTC.

Concerning this clone itself: Sequence at one end of the junction differs from germline and may be a read error. The chain recombines TRBV2 with TRBJ2-1, with D perhaps TRBD2 (7 bases). This CDR3 is 14 amino acids long. Germline V lookup: CDR1 SNHLY, CDR2 FYNNEI. CDR3 residues: CATSRGRGENEQFF. DNA for the CDR3: TGTGCCACCAGTCGGGGGAGGGGGGAGAATGAGCAGTTCTTC.

The V and J genes are TRBV5-1 and TRBJ1-4; D is undetermined. The CDR3 has 15 amino acids. Germline lookup yields CDR1 SGHRS and CDR2 YFSETQ. V was pared by 4 bases and J by 0 bases, with 10 bases between. The CDR3 DNA follows: TGCGCCAGCAGCCGTCAAGCGGCAACTAATGAAAAACTGTTTTTT. Translating gives CASSRQAATNEKLFF.

The gene calls are TRBV5-1 and TRBJ2-1; the D gene is possibly TRBD2 (6 bases). Trimming removed 4 bases from V and 3 bases from J, with 14 bases in between. The CDR3 totals 15 residues. In germline, CDR1 is SGHRS, CDR2 YFSETQ. DNA for the CDR3: TGCGCCAGCAGCCGTACTAGCTTAGGCTACAATGAGCAGTTCTTC. The encoded protein is CASSRTSLGYNEQFF.

J is TRBJ1-5 and V is TRBV30; D unclear. The CDR3 contains 14 residues. The germline gives CDR1 GTSNPN, CDR2 SVGIG (reference sequence). Trimming removed 2 bases at V and 8 bases at J, with 16 bases between. CDR3: CAWSRGGLVEPQHF. The CDR3 nucleotides are TGTGCCTGGAGTCGGGGAGGGCTGGTTGAGCCCCAGCATTTT.

The chain employs TRBV5-1 and TRBJ2-2, with 7 positions matching TRBD1. Germline V gene sequence: CDR1 SGHRS, CDR2 YFSETQ. CDR3 length: 15 residues. V lost 4 bases, J lost 0 bases, and 3 bases stayed unmatched. The CDR3 sequence: CASSLDRANTGELFF. The CDR3 DNA reads as TGCGCCAGCAGCCTCGACAGGGCGAACACCGGGGAGCTGTTTTTT.

The J gene is TRBJ1-6, the V gene TRBV7-9; maybe TRBD1 (6 bases). Germline CDR1 reads SEHNR; CDR2 reads FQNEAQ (reference sequence). Trimming took off 5 bases at V and 0 bases at J, with 17 bases between the two ends. This CDR3 comprises 18 residues. CDR3 sequence reads: CASSRDIHRSSYNSPLHF. CDR3 DNA sequence: TGTGCCAGCAGCCGGGACATACACAGGAGCTCCTATAATTCACCCCTCCACTTT.

The rearrangement uses TRBV7-9 and TRBJ2-7; D remains ambiguous. Germline CDR1 reads SEHNR; CDR2 reads FQNEAQ (reference sequence). The length of the CDR3 is 13 residues. V dropped 6 bases and J dropped 1 base, with 10 bases sitting between them. Written as DNA, the CDR3 is TGTGCCAGCAGTCCATCCCCTTCCTACGAGCAGTACTTC. Protein sequence: CASSPSPSYEQYF.

This chain connects TRBV9 to TRBJ1-2, with D possibly matching TRBD1 (6 bases). From germline, CDR1 is SGDLS and CDR2 YYNGEE. CDR3 length: 13 residues. The V end lost 4 bases, the J end lost 5 bases, and 12 bases lay between the germline ends. The CDR3 loop reads CASSPKGVYGYTF. CDR3 sequence (DNA): TGTGCCAGCAGCCCGAAGGGGGTTTATGGCTACACCTTC. Full variable domain (outside the CDR3, taken from reference TRBV9 and TRBJ1-2): DSGVTQTPKHLITATGQRVTLRCSPRSGDLSVYWYQQSLDQGLQFLIQYYNGEERAKGNILERFSAQQFPDLHSELNLSSLELGDSALYFCASSPKGVYGYTFGSGTRLTVV.

The table lists this clone with a count of one. The gene calls are TRBV18 and TRBJ2-7, with 7 bases aligning to TRBD2. From germline, CDR1 is KGHSH and CDR2 LQKENI. The CDR3 contains 14 residues. V lost 4 bases and J lost 0; bases outside the gene matches: 3. The CDR3 region is CASSRGGSSYEQYF. The CDR3 coding sequence is TGTGCCAGCTCACGGGGGGGGAGCTCCTACGAGCAGTACTTC.

The chain links TRBV15 to TRBJ2-5, with 10 positions matching TRBD2. Germline V gene sequence: CDR1 LNHNV, CDR2 YYDKDF (reference sequence). CDR3 length: 19 amino acids. J was trimmed by 2 bases and V by 3 bases; bases with no gene match: 15. CDR3 DNA sequence: TGTGCCACCAGCAGTTCCCCCGGGATAGCGGGAGGAACTCAAGAGACCCAGTACTTC. This gives the protein CATSSSPGIAGGTQETQYF. Using reference TRBV15 and TRBJ2-5 for the parts outside the CDR3, the full variable domain is DAMVIQNPRYQVTQFGKPVTLSCSQTLNHNVMYWYQQKSSQAPKLLFHYYDKDFNNEADTPDNFQSRRPNTSFCFLDIRSPGLGDTAMYLCATSSSPGIAGGTQETQYFGPGTRLLVL.

Only one count was recorded for this clone. This chain connects TRBV9 to TRBJ2-7; TRBD1 agrees at 7 bases. Looked up from germline, CDR1 is SGDLS and CDR2 is YYNGEE. This CDR3 is built from 14 residues. V lost 3 bases, J lost 0 bases, and 3 bases stayed unmatched. The CDR3 protein is CASSEGQYSYEQYF. For the CDR3, the DNA is TGTGCCAGCAGCGAGGGACAGTACTCCTACGAGCAGTACTTC.

The chain uses TRBV2 and TRBJ2-6; D unclear. CDR3 length: 17 amino acids. The V gene lost 11 bases and the J gene lost 1 base, with 21 bases spanning the gap. Germline V gene data show CDR1 as SNHLY and CDR2 as FYNNEI. The CDR3 is CASNRAYLLSGANVLTF. Here the CDR3 DNA reads TGTGCCTCAAACCGGGCCTACCTCTTGTCTGGGGCCAACGTCCTGACTTTC. The full variable domain, completed using reference TRBV2 and TRBJ2-6, is EPEVTQTPSHQVTQMGQEVILRCVPISNHLYFYWYRQILGQKVEFLVSFYNNEISEKSEIFDDQFSVERPDGSNFTLKIRSTKLEDSAMYFCASNRAYLLSGANVLTFGAGSRLTVL.

The chain has TRBV19 and TRBJ1-2, with D tentatively TRBD1 (5 bases). Germline V gene lookup returns CDR1 LNHDA and CDR2 SQIVND (reference sequence). This CDR3 has 13 residues. V was clipped by 6 bases and J by 5 bases, with 13 bases between them. The CDR3 loop is CASRHGTPYGYTF. As DNA, the CDR3 is TGTGCCAGTAGACACGGGACGCCTTATGGCTACACCTTC.

This clone appeared once. V usage is TRBV9 and J usage is TRBJ2-3; 13 nucleotides align to TRBD2. Unmatched junction bases numbered 11, after V lost 4 bases and J lost 6 bases. The CDR3 is made up of 17 amino acids. CDR1 SGDLS and CDR2 YYNGEE come from the germline V gene. The CDR3 DNA reads as TGTGCCAGCAGCTCCGGGGGACTAGCGGGAACTAGTGATACGCAGTATTTT. It specifies CASSSGGLAGTSDTQYF.

V usage is TRBV30 and J usage is TRBJ1-2, with D uncertain. The CDR3 loop spans 13 amino acids. Trimming took 4 bases from V and 1 from J, leaving 10 bases between them. Germline CDR1 and CDR2: GTSNPN and SVGIG (reference sequence). CDR3 amino acids: CAWMAWNNYGYTF. CDR3 coding DNA: TGTGCCTGGATGGCGTGGAATAACTATGGCTACACCTTC. Together with reference TRBV30 and TRBJ1-2, the CDR3 gives the full variable domain: SQTIHQWPATLVQPVGSPLSLECTVEGTSNPNLYWYRQAAGRGLQLLFYSVGIGQISSEVPQNLSASRPQDRQFILSSKKLLLSDSGFYLCAWMAWNNYGYTFGSGTRLTVV.

The CDR3 here is CASSSDDLAGGLQYF. The CDR3 region has the DNA TGCGCCAGCAGCTCCGATGACCTAGCGGGAGGGCTACAGTACTTC. The chain recombines TRBV5-1 with TRBJ2-5; 12 positions agree with TRBD2. Losses at the gene ends were 3 bases for V and 11 bases for J; bases not matched to a gene: 11. Germline CDR1 is SGHRS and CDR2 is YFSETQ. CDR3 size: 15 residues.

This chain connects TRBV10-2 to TRBJ1-2, with D maybe TRBD1 (5 bases). This CDR3 is built from 12 residues. V shed 10 bases and J shed 7 bases, with 16 bases lying between them. Germline loops: CDR1 WSHSY, CDR2 SAAADI. CDR3 protein: CATWTAGGGYTF. The CDR3 DNA is TGCGCCACTTGGACCGCGGGGGGTGGCTACACCTTC.

This chain connects TRBV9 to TRBJ2-7, with 10 bases identical to TRBD2. The CDR3 totals 16 residues. Trimming removed 3 bases from V and 5 bases from J; junction bases left unmatched: 11. CDR1 is SGDLS and CDR2 is YYNGEE in the germline V gene. This CDR3 reads CASSAGSSGSWNEQYF. Here the CDR3 DNA reads TGTGCCAGCAGCGCCGGCTCTAGCGGGAGCTGGAACGAGCAGTACTTC.

The chain combines TRBV28 with TRBJ2-1; 8 bases line up with TRBD1. The CDR3 is 18 residues long. CDR1 is MDHEN and CDR2 is SYDVKM in the germline V gene. The junction had 15 bases not matched to a gene; V was cut back by 4 bases and J by 4 bases. The CDR3 DNA sequence: TGTGCCAGCAGTTCCGGACAGGGACGGAAAGTGAGATACAATGAGCAGTTCTTC. Protein product: CASSSGQGRKVRYNEQFF. Combining the CDR3 with reference TRBV28 and TRBJ2-1 gives the whole variable domain DVKVTQSSRYLVKRTGEKVFLECVQDMDHENMFWYRQDPGLGLRLIYFSYDVKMKEKGDIPEGYSVSREKKERFSLILESASTNQTSMYLCASSSGQGRKVRYNEQFFGPGTRLTVL.

This rearrangement joins TRBV28 to TRBJ1-5, with TRBD1 as a possible D gene (6 bases). Germline V gene data show CDR1 as MDHEN and CDR2 as SYDVKM. This CDR3 contains 13 residues. Trimming pared 7 bases from V and 7 bases from J, leaving 14 bases between. Here the CDR3 DNA reads TGTGCCAGCATACCGACAGGTCGGCAGCCCCAGCATTTT. Its protein is CASIPTGRQPQHF. Together with reference TRBV28 and TRBJ1-5, the CDR3 gives the full variable domain: DVKVTQSSRYLVKRTGEKVFLECVQDMDHENMFWYRQDPGLGLRLIYFSYDVKMKEKGDIPEGYSVSREKKERFSLILESASTNQTSMYLCASIPTGRQPQHFGDGTRLSIL.

V is TRBV3-1 (or the pseudogene TRBV3-2) and J is TRBJ2-6; tentative D call: TRBD1 (6 bases). This CDR3 has 17 residues. Germline V gene sequence: CDR1 LGHDT, CDR2 YNNKEL (reference sequence). V was pared by 5 bases and J by 4 bases, with 18 bases between. CDR3 amino acids: CASSTRQDSRGANVLTF. The CDR3 DNA reads TGTGCCAGCAGCACGCGACAGGACTCCCGAGGGGCCAACGTCCTGACTTTC.

The chain is built from TRBV7-9 and TRBJ2-3; D is unresolved. Trimming cost V 1 base and J 2 bases, with 10 bases left between them. From germline, CDR1 is SEHNR and CDR2 FQNEAQ (reference sequence). This CDR3 is 15 amino acids long. Here the CDR3 reads CASSLGSTHTDTQYF. The CDR3 nucleotides read TGTGCCAGCAGCTTAGGTAGTACTCACACAGATACGCAGTATTTT.

This chain joins TRBV27 and TRBJ2-1; 7 positions agree with TRBD2. Trimming took 7 bases from V and 6 from J; bases not matched to a gene: 9. CDR3 length equals 14 residues. CDR1 is MNHEY, CDR2 SMNVEV, per germline (reference sequence). CDR3 sequence reads: CASIRSSGSNEQFF. The CDR3 DNA reads TGTGCCAGCATACGGTCTAGCGGAAGCAATGAGCAGTTCTTC.

The chain couples TRBV3-1 (or the pseudogene TRBV3-2) to TRBJ1-6, with a weak D call TRBD1 (6 bases). The CDR3 totals 14 residues. Per the germline V gene, CDR1 is LGHDT and CDR2 is YNNKEL (reference sequence). Deletions cut 4 bases from V and 9 bases from J, with 13 bases between. The CDR3 here is CASSPIQGGSPLHF. CDR3 DNA sequence: TGTGCCAGCAGCCCTATACAGGGAGGTTCACCCCTCCACTTT.

V is TRBV15 and J is TRBJ2-7; D is unresolved. The CDR3 covers 15 residues. In germline, CDR1 is LNHNV, CDR2 YYDKDF (reference sequence). The ends were cut back, 0 bases at V and 2 bases at J, with 11 bases in the middle. CDR3 region: CATSRDPGVAYEQYF. CDR3 coding DNA: TGTGCCACCAGCAGAGATCCTGGGGTGGCCTACGAGCAGTACTTC.

This clone was seen more than once but under ten times. This chain uses TRBV3-1 (or the pseudogene TRBV3-2) with TRBJ2-3, with D tentatively TRBD2 (6 bases). The CDR3 runs to 14 residues. V shed 5 bases and J shed 2 bases, with 11 bases lying between them. The germline V gene encodes CDR1 LGHDT and CDR2 YNNKEL (reference sequence). CDR3 sequence (DNA): TGTGCCAGCAGCGGGACTCGCGACACAGATACGCAGTATTTT. Protein product: CASSGTRDTDTQYF.

V is TRBV10-3 and J is TRBJ2-7; D call uncertain. V dropped 4 bases and J dropped 1 base, with 11 bases sitting between them. The CDR3 loop spans 14 amino acids. The V gene's germline CDR1 is ENHRY and CDR2 SYGVKD. CDR3 region: CAISGAFGSYEQYF. The CDR3 nucleotides are TGTGCCATCAGTGGGGCTTTTGGATCCTACGAGCAGTACTTC.

This clone was detected once. V is TRBV18 and J is TRBJ2-3; D might be TRBD1 (5 bases). This CDR3 spans 16 amino acids. Germline V lookup: CDR1 KGHSH, CDR2 LQKENI. V was pared by 2 bases and J by 4 bases, with 16 bases between. In DNA form, the CDR3 reads TGTGCCAGCTCACCAAATACCAGGTGGGGCTCAGATACGCAGTATTTT. Protein: CASSPNTRWGSDTQYF.